This T cell receptor (beta chain) derives from a study of blood T cell repertoires in COVID-19. Seattle researchers signed up patients amid active infection and tracked them longitudinally. Under the authors' procedure: Nucleated cell number was recorded as an estimate derived from reference gene primer amplification. The data were produced by immunoSEQ multiplex PCR, yet TCRdb's version contains in-frame clones alone and is incomplete. V and J calls and clone size follow that table, whereas D and trimming were derived from the DNA. The data show some 300,000 clones, with roughly 90% seen just once and over 10% held by the top ten. Germline CDR1 and CDR2: LNHNV and YYDKDF (reference sequence). Trimming left V 5 bases short and J 4 bases short, with 9 bases between. CDR3 length: 13 amino acids.

The material sequenced was peripheral blood. V gene TRBV15 combines with J gene TRBJ1-5, with a tentative D call TRBD1 (6 bases). The receptor was isolated from a woman between 65 and 79 years old with COVID-19, enrolled during active disease. The CDR3 DNA is TGTGCCACCAGCGTCGACAGGAATCAGCCCCAGCATTTT. It translates to CATSVDRNQPQHF.